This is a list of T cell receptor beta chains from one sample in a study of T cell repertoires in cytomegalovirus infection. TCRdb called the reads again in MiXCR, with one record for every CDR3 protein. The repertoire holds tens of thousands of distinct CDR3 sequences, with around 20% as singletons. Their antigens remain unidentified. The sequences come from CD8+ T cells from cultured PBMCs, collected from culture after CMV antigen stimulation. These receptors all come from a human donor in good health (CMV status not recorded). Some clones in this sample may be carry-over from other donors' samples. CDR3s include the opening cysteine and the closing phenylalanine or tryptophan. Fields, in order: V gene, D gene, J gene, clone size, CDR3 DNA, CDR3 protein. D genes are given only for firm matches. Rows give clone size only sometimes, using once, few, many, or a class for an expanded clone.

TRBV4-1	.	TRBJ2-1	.	TGCGCCAGCAGCCCTAGGTCCATTGACGATGAGCAGTTCTTC	CASSPRSIDDEQFF
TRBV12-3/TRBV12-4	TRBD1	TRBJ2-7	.	TGTGCCAGCAGCCCGGGACAGGTAATGTACTTC	CASSPGQVMYF
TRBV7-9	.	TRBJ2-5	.	TGTGCCAGCAGCCACCCTAGCGAGGTCCCTCAAGAGACCCAGTACTTC	CASSHPSEVPQETQYF
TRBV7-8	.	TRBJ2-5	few	TGTGCCAGCAGCGATCGCCGTAGGGGTTGGCAAGAGACCCAGTACTTC	CASSDRRRGWQETQYF
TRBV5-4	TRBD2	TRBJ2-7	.	TGTGCCAGCAGCCGAGGGACTAGCAGCTACGAGCAGTACTTC	CASSRGTSSYEQYF
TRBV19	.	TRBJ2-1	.	TGTGCCAGTAGTGGTCCCCCCTCCTACAATGAGCAGTTCTTC	CASSGPPSYNEQFF
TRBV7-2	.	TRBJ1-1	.	TGTGCCAGCAGCTTAGGGTCCTGGGAAGCTTTCTTT	CASSLGSWEAFF
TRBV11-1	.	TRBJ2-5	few	TGTGCCAGCAGCTTGATTAACCAGGGTTACGAGACCCAGTACTTC	CASSLINQGYETQYF
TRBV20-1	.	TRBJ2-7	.	TGCAGTGCTAGAGATTTCGGGCAGAGCTCCTACGAGCAGTACTTC	CSARDFGQSSYEQYF
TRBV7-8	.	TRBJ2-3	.	TGTGCCAGCAGCCTCACCAAGGATACGCAGTATTTT	CASSLTKDTQYF
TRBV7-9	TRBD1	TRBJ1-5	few	TGTGCCAGCAGCTTAGGGCCGGGACAGGGGGCACACAGCAATCAGCCCCAGCATTTT	CASSLGPGQGAHSNQPQHF
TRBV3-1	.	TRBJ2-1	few	TGTGCCAGCAGCCGGACTGGAAACAATGAGCAGTTCTTC	CASSRTGNNEQFF
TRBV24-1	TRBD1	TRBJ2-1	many	TGTGCCACCAGTGAGCCCGGACAGGGGGCGGATAATGAGCAGTTCTTC	CATSEPGQGADNEQFF
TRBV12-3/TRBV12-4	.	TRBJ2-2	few	TGTGCCAGCATGGGTACCGGGGAGCTGTTTTTT	CASMGTGELFF
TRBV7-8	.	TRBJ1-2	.	TGTGCCAGCAGCTTAGAAAACGGACAGCGACCCACTAACTATGGCTACACCTTC	CASSLENGQRPTNYGYTF
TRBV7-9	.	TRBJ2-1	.	TGTGCCAGCAGCGCGACCCGGGAGTTGGGGATGGGGAATGAGCAGTTCTTC	CASSATRELGMGNEQFF
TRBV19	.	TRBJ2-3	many	TGTGCCAGTAGTAAAACAGCTCGCCTAAGCACAGATACGCAGTATTTT	CASSKTARLSTDTQYF
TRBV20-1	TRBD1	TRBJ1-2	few	TGCAGTGCTAGAGATCTGGCAGGGGGCGGTGGCTACACCTTC	CSARDLAGGGGYTF
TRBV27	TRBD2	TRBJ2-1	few	TGTGCCAGCAGTCCCAATCCGGGGGGCAATGAGCAGTTCTTC	CASSPNPGGNEQFF
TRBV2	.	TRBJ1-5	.	TGTGCCAGCAGTGAAGCGGGAAATCAGCCCCAGCATTTT	CASSEAGNQPQHF
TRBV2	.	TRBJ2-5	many	TGTGCCAGCAGTGCCAGAAGGGGGTACCAAGAGACCCAGTACTTC	CASSARRGYQETQYF
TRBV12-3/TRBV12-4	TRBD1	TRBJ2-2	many	TGTGCCAGCGGTCGGGAACCTACAGGGGGGACGGACGGGGAGCTGTTTTTT	CASGREPTGGTDGELFF
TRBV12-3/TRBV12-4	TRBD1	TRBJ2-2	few	TGTGCCAGCAGCCTGGGACAGGGGATCGGGGAGCTGTTTTTT	CASSLGQGIGELFF
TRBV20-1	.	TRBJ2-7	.	TGCAGTGCAACAGGATATGAGCGGGTTAACGAGCAGTACTTC	CSATGYERVNEQYF
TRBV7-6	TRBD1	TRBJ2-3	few	TGTGCCAGCAGCCCATGGACAGGGGGCTCACGGACAGATACGCAGTATTTT	CASSPWTGGSRTDTQYF
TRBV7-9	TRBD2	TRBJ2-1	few	TGTGCCAGCAGTCCCGGACTAGCGGGAGGGCGTCGGGGGCCTGAGCAGTTCTTC	CASSPGLAGGRRGPEQFF
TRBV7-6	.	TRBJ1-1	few	TGTGCCAGCAGCGTGGACAGGAACACTGAAGCTTTCTTT	CASSVDRNTEAFF
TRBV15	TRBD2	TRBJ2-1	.	TGTGCCACCAGCACCCAGGATGGCGGGAGATTCTCCTACAATGAGCAGTTCTTC	CATSTQDGGRFSYNEQFF
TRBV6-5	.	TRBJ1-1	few	TGTGCCAGCAGTTACTGGTCGGGGGAGAACACTGAAGCTTTCTTT	CASSYWSGENTEAFF
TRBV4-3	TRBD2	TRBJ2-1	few	TGCGCCAGCAGCCAAGATCAGGAGCGGGAGGCGGTCAATGAGCAGTTCTTC	CASSQDQEREAVNEQFF
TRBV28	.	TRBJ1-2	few	TGTGCCAGCACATCAAGAAGGGGACGGGAAGGCTACACCTTC	CASTSRRGREGYTF
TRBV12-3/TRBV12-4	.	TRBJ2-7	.	TGTGCCAGCAGTCCCCGGGGGGCGACGTCCTACGAGCAGTACTTC	CASSPRGATSYEQYF
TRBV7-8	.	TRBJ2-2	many	TGTGCCAGCAGCTCCCGTGAGGGGGCGAACACCGGGGAGCTGTTTTTT	CASSSREGANTGELFF
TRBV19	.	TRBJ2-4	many	TGTGCCAGTAGAGACCGGACAGCCGGAATAGCCAAAAACATTCAGTACTTC	CASRDRTAGIAKNIQYF
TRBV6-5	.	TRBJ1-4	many	TGTGCCAGCAGCCCGGGCTTCACAACTAATGAAAAACTGTTTTTT	CASSPGFTTNEKLFF
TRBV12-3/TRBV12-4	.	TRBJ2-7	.	TGTGCCAGCAGATGGAGCTCCTACGAGCAGTACTTC	CASRWSSYEQYF
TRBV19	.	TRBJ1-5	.	TGTGCCAGTAGTGCCCGGTTGAGCAATCAGCCCCAGCATTTT	CASSARLSNQPQHF
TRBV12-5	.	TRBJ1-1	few	TGTGCTAGTGGTCCAGACAGGACGTTGAACACTGAAGCTTTCTTT	CASGPDRTLNTEAFF
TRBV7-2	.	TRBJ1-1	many	TGTGCCAGCAGCTTTCCTACCCGAGAGGGTGAAGCTTTCTTT	CASSFPTREGEAFF
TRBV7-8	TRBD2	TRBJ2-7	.	TGTGCCAGCAGCCACCGGACTAGCGGTTACGAGCAGTACTTC	CASSHRTSGYEQYF
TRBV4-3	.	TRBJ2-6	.	TGCGCCAGCAGCCCCCAAATTTTGGGATCTGGGGCCAACGTCCTGACTTTC	CASSPQILGSGANVLTF
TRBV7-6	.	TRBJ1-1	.	TGTGCCAGCACCCTGGGGACTGAAGCTTTCTTT	CASTLGTEAFF
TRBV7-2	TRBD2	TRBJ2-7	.	TGTGCCAGCAGCTTAGGGGGCGGGGGATCCTACGAGCAGTACTTC	CASSLGGGGSYEQYF
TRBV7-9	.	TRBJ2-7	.	TGTGCCAGCAACACCTTTGAGAGCTCCTACGAGCAGTACTTC	CASNTFESSYEQYF